The 18 T cell receptor beta chains below come from one sample, sequenced in a study of graft-versus-host responses after intestinal transplantation. Processing released intraepithelial and lamina propria lymphocytes from the graft tissue. The assay was immunoSEQ multiplex PCR, and TCRdb's table has in-frame clones only and misses some. The data contain approximately 15,000 clones, 80% of them singletons. This specimen consisted of ileum tissue, obtained roughly 110 days after intestinal transplant. The origin of the receptors is a human patient who received an intestinal transplant, so some T cells may come from the graft donor.

V gene TRBV5-5 combines with J gene TRBJ2-7; 13 positions agree with TRBD2. This CDR3 contains 15 residues. CDR1 is SGHKS, CDR2 YYEKEE, per germline (reference sequence). Germline trimming cut 5 bases from V and 3 bases from J; bases unmatched to any gene: 5. The CDR3 DNA follows: TGTGCCAGCAGGCGCGGACTAGCGGGAGTCTACGAGCAGTACTTC. It specifies CASRRGLAGVYEQYF.

This sequence joins TRBV15 and TRBJ1-2, with D tentatively TRBD1 (5 bases). The V gene's germline CDR1 is LNHNV and CDR2 YYDKDF (reference sequence). The CDR3 sequence is 15 residues long. Trimming took off 1 base at V and 5 bases at J, with 14 bases between the two ends. The CDR3 sequence: CATSRGSGGGYGYTF. The CDR3 region has the DNA TGTGCCACCAGCAGAGGGAGCGGCGGGGGATATGGCTACACCTTC.

This clone was observed a handful of times. The genes are TRBV11-3 and TRBJ2-2, with a possible D match to TRBD2 (5 bases). Trimming took off 2 bases at V and 5 bases at J, with 12 bases between the two ends. CDR1 is SGHNT, CDR2 YENEEA, per germline. The CDR3 runs to 15 residues. CDR3 protein: CASSLFRGWTGELFF. The CDR3 DNA reads TGTGCCAGCAGCTTATTCCGGGGTTGGACCGGGGAGCTGTTTTTT.

V usage is TRBV7-3 and J usage is TRBJ2-3; 10 nucleotides line up with TRBD2. V lost 3 bases and J lost 0; bases outside the gene matches: 6. Germline V gene lookup returns CDR1 SGHTA and CDR2 FQGTGA. The CDR3 consists of 17 residues. CDR3 residues: CASSFRRTSGSTDTQYF. In DNA form, the CDR3 reads TGTGCCAGCAGCTTTAGACGGACTAGCGGAAGCACAGATACGCAGTATTTT.

The V call is TRBV18, the J call TRBJ2-7; D gene uncertain. The CDR3 contains 19 residues. V was shortened by 3 bases and J by 3 bases, with 27 bases between the two germline ends. Germline values: CDR1 KGHSH, CDR2 LQKENI. CDR3 region: CASSPQSAASWRGSYEQYF. The CDR3 nucleotides read TGTGCCAGCTCACCTCAGTCGGCGGCCTCCTGGCGCGGTAGCTACGAGCAGTACTTC. The full variable domain, with the rest looked up from reference TRBV18 and TRBJ2-7, is NAGVMQNPRHLVRRRGQEARLRCSPMKGHSHVYWYRQLPEEGLKFMVYLQKENIIDESGMPKERFSAEFPKEGPSILRIQQVVRGDSAAYFCASSPQSAASWRGSYEQYFGPGTRLTVT.

The J gene is TRBJ1-5, the V gene TRBV14; tentative D call: TRBD1 (5 bases). The CDR3 extends over 16 amino acids. In germline, CDR1 is SGHDN, CDR2 FVKESK. V gave up 5 bases and J gave up 4 bases, with 18 bases separating them. CDR3 loop: CASSASGWGPNQPQHF. CDR3 bases: TGTGCCAGCAGCGCCTCCGGCTGGGGACCGAATCAGCCCCAGCATTTT.

The chain joins TRBV29-1 to TRBJ2-5, with D possibly matching TRBD2 (6 bases). CDR3 length: 13 amino acids. The V and J ends lost 2 bases and 2 bases respectively, with 9 bases between them. CDR1 and CDR2 from the germline V gene are SQVTM and ANQGSEA. CDR3: CSVERRAQETQYF. As DNA, the CDR3 is TGCAGCGTTGAAAGGAGGGCACAAGAGACCCAGTACTTC.

The rearrangement links TRBV11-2 to TRBJ2-7; 8 bases align to TRBD2. With 8 bases clipped from V and 3 bases from J, the junction kept 6 bases outside the gene matches. This CDR3 has 13 residues. Germline CDR1 is SGHAT and CDR2 is FQNNGV. CDR3 in DNA: TGTGCCAGCCATCCGGGGGGGCTCTACGAGCAGTACTTC. This translates into CASHPGGLYEQYF.

This clone is a singleton in its sample. The genes are TRBV27 and TRBJ2-7; TRBD2 might be the D (6 bases). The CDR3 runs 14 residues. V was cut by 3 bases and J by 3 bases, with 12 bases left in between. Germline V gives CDR1 MNHEY, CDR2 SMNVEV (reference sequence). CDR3 loop: CASSFGRRVYEQYF. CDR3 nucleotide sequence: TGTGCCAGCAGTTTCGGGAGAAGGGTCTACGAGCAGTACTTC.

The V gene is TRBV6-5, the J gene TRBJ1-5, with 9 bases that match TRBD1. The CDR3 runs to 15 residues. With 5 bases clipped from V and 6 bases from J, the junction kept 8 bases outside the gene matches. Germline-derived CDR1 and CDR2 are MNHEY and SVGAGI. The CDR3 nucleotides read TGTGCCAGCAGTGTTACAGGGGGCGAGGGTCAGCCCCAGCATTTT. Translated, it gives CASSVTGGEGQPQHF.

V is TRBV15 and J is TRBJ2-3; TRBD2 matches 11 bases. The CDR3 consists of 20 residues. Germline values: CDR1 LNHNV, CDR2 YYDKDF (reference sequence). The V gene end was trimmed by 0 bases and the J gene end by 1 base; junction bases not matched to a gene: 12. The CDR3: CATSRDRSRTSGSGTDTQYF. DNA for the CDR3: TGTGCCACCAGCAGAGATCGTAGCCGAACTAGCGGGAGCGGCACAGATACGCAGTATTTT.

The rearrangement links TRBV30 to TRBJ1-1; D remains unclear. Germline V gene lookup returns CDR1 GTSNPN and CDR2 SVGIG (reference sequence). V was cut by 3 bases and J by 1 base, with 12 bases left in between. The CDR3 loop spans 14 amino acids. The CDR3 DNA follows: TGTGCCTGGAGCCCTCGGCAGAGGAACACTGAAGCTTTCTTT. It is translated as CAWSPRQRNTEAFF.

Remarks on this clone: Different DNA sequences within this sample yield the same CDR3. The chain's CDR3 is CASSSGQGVYQPQHF. The CDR3 nucleotides read TGTGCCAGCAGTAGCGGGCAGGGAGTGTATCAGCCCCAGCATTTT. The rearrangement links TRBV6-4 to TRBJ1-5; tentatively, D is TRBD1 (5 bases). Trimming removed 5 bases at V and 5 bases at J, with 16 bases between. The CDR3 consists of 15 residues. Germline V gene lookup returns CDR1 MRHNA and CDR2 SNTAGT.

V gene TRBV2 combines with J gene TRBJ2-1, with TRBD2 identical over 13 bases. With 2 bases clipped from V and 7 bases from J, the junction kept 5 bases outside the gene matches. Germline values: CDR1 SNHLY, CDR2 FYNNEI. The CDR3 sequence is 16 residues long. In DNA form, the CDR3 reads TGTGCCAGCAGTGAACGGGGACTAGCGGGACGGAATGAGCAGTTCTTC. Amino acid sequence: CASSERGLAGRNEQFF.

About this clone itself: Other DNA sequences in the sample encode the same CDR3. V and J are TRBV12-5 and TRBJ2-1, with 10 nucleotides matching TRBD2. V lost 5 bases to trimming and J lost 10 bases; unmatched junction nucleotides: 11. Germline V gives CDR1 LGHNT, CDR2 FRNRAP. This CDR3 has 15 residues. The CDR3 loop reads CASGPPGLAFDEQFF. CDR3 bases: TGTGCTAGTGGTCCTCCGGGACTAGCGTTCGACGAGCAGTTCTTC.

The V gene is TRBV11-3, the J gene TRBJ1-1, with D unresolved. Trimming pared 5 bases from V and 8 bases from J, leaving 15 bases between. The CDR3 is 13 residues long. CDR1 is SGHNT, CDR2 YENEEA, per germline. In DNA form, the CDR3 reads TGTGCCAGCAGCCCCCGGGATGGTAGGGAAGCTTTCTTT. Its protein is CASSPRDGREAFF.

About this clone itself: Other DNA sequences in the sample encode the same CDR3. The genes are TRBV9 and TRBJ2-7; 7 nucleotides match TRBD1. The CDR3 has 14 residues. V lost 0 bases, J lost 2 bases, and 2 bases stayed unmatched. Germline V gene sequence: CDR1 SGDLS, CDR2 YYNGEE. This CDR3 reads CASSVGTGAYEQYF. The CDR3 DNA reads TGTGCCAGCAGCGTAGGGACAGGAGCCTACGAGCAGTACTTC.

Points on this clone: One end of the junction fails to match germline, which may point to a read error. The J gene is TRBJ2-7, the V gene TRBV7-7; the D gene could be TRBD1 or TRBD2 (5 bases each). The germline CDR1 and CDR2 sequences are SSHAT and FNYEAQ (reference sequence). This CDR3 has 15 amino acids. In DNA form, the CDR3 reads TGTGCTAGCAGACTCCGGGGCAGAATCTCCTACGAGCAGTACTTC. It yields the protein CASRLRGRISYEQYF. The whole variable domain, filled in from reference TRBV7-7 and TRBJ2-7, reads GAGVSQSPRYKVTKRGQDVTLRCDPISSHATLYWYQQALGQGPEFLTYFNYEAQPDKSGLPSDRFSAERPEGSISTLTIQRTEQRDSAMYRCASRLRGRISYEQYFGPGTRLTVT.